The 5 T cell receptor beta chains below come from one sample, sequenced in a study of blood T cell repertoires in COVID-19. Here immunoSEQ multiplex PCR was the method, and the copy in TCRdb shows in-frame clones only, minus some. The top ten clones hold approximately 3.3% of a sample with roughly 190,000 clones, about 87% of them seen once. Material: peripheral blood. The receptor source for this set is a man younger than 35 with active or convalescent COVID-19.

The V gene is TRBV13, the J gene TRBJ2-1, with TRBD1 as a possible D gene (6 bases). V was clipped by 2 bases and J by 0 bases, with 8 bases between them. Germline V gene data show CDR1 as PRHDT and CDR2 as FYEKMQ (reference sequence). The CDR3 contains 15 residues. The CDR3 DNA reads TGTGCCAGCAGCTTAATGACAGGCTCCTACAATGAGCAGTTCTTC. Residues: CASSLMTGSYNEQFF.

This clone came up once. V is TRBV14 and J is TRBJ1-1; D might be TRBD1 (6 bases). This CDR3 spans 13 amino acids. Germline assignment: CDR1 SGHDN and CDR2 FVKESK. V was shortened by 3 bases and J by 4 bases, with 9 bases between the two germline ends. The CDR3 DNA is TGTGCCAGCAGCCAGGGGGCGACCACTGAAGCTTTCTTT. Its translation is CASSQGATTEAFF.

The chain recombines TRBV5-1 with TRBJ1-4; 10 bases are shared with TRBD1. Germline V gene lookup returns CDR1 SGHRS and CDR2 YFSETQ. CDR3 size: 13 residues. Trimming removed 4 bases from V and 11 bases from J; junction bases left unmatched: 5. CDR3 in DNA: TGCGCCAGCAGCCCAGGGACAGGGGACAAACTGTTTTTT. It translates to CASSPGTGDKLFF.

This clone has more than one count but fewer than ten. The CDR3 DNA follows: TGTGCCGGCACAGGGGCCCTCGGAGGCTACACCTTC. Encoded protein: CAGTGALGGYTF. The gene calls are TRBV28 and TRBJ1-2; 7 bases fit TRBD1. CDR1 is MDHEN and CDR2 is SYDVKM in the germline V gene. CDR3 length equals 12 residues. V was pared by 11 bases and J by 8 bases, with 11 bases of the junction left unmatched.

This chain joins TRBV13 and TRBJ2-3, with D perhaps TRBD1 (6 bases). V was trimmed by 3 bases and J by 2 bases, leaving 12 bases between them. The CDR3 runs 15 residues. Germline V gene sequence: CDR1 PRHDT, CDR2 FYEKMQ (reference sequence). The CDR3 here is CASSFRDTYTDTQYF. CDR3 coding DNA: TGTGCCAGCAGCTTTCGGGACACCTACACAGATACGCAGTATTTT.